This record looks at one T cell receptor (beta chain) sequence and its context. Investigators spread the genomic DNA of each subset evenly over several immunoSEQ plates. TCRdb keeps only in-frame clones here, not all; method: immunoSEQ multiplex PCR. The data contain roughly 490,000 clones, 75% to 85% of them singletons. The entry originates in a study of shared clonotypes between healthy human individuals. V lost 1 base, J lost 7 bases, and 5 bases stayed unmatched. The CDR3 contains 15 residues. CDR1 SEHNR and CDR2 FQNEAQ come from the germline V gene (reference sequence). The chain recombines TRBV7-9 with TRBJ1-4; 8 bases map to TRBD1. The clonotype originates from a woman aged 40 to 50 in good health. Some clones in this sample may be carry-over from other donors' samples. The sequenced sample consisted of PBMCs. CDR3 residues: CASSLGTGSAEKLFF. Here the CDR3 DNA reads TGTGCCAGCAGCTTAGGGACAGGGAGCGCTGAAAAACTGTTTTTT.